This TCR beta chain is drawn from a study of OX40 agonist ivuxolimab in advanced cancers. TCRdb keeps only in-frame clones here, not all; method: immunoSEQ multiplex PCR. The sample shows about 32,000 clones, roughly 88% of them seen only once. As concerns this clone: Antigen specificity is unknown.

Findings and limits, study-wide: The specificity for antigen of the expanded peripheral T cells was not determined.

After removal of 0 bases from V and 6 bases from J, the junction contained 7 bases not matched to a gene. This CDR3 contains 15 residues. In germline, CDR1 is SGHTA, CDR2 FQGTGA. This chain links TRBV7-3 with TRBJ1-2; 7 bases align to TRBD1. The sample in question was CD4+ or CD8+ T cells sorted from blood, obtained in a trial of the OX40 agonist ivuxolimab. The receptor was derived from an adult with an advanced solid tumor such as melanoma, head and neck, liver or kidney cancer. The CDR3 is CASSLTPTGYNGYTF. CDR3 in DNA: TGTGCCAGCAGCTTAACCCCGACAGGGTACAATGGCTACACCTTC.